The T cell receptor (beta chain) described here comes from a study of T cell changes during pregnancy in multiple sclerosis. Libraries were prepared by immunoSEQ multiplex PCR; TCRdb keeps only in-frame clonotypes and omits some of them. Among tens of thousands of clones listed, approximately 90% were seen once. V lost 2 bases, J lost 3 bases, and 5 bases stayed unmatched. The length of the CDR3 is 15 residues. The V gene's germline CDR1 is SGHNT and CDR2 YYREEE (reference sequence). The TCR sequence derives from a female donor with multiple sclerosis, enrolled in a pregnancy study. Specimen: CD4+ T cells from peripheral blood mononuclear cells, collected in the first trimester of pregnancy. V gene TRBV5-4 combines with J gene TRBJ2-3, with TRBD2 matching over 8 bases. In DNA, the CDR3 is TGTGCCAGCAGCTTTTCGTCTAGCGGGACAGATACGCAGTATTTT. Its protein is CASSFSSSGTDTQYF.